These T cell receptor beta chains were read from a single sample in a study of blood T cells in healthy people across ages. TCRdb re-called the 5' RACE reads with MiXCR, one entry per CDR3 protein. The data hold 1.5 million to 2 million distinct CDR3 sequences, with around 48% observed a single time. Sample: blood. The receptors derive from a woman in her 40s in good health. Both conserved end residues are trimmed from each CDR3. The order of the fields is V gene, J gene, CDR3 protein.

V: TRBV14
J: TRBJ1-2
CDR3: ASSQGLQGDYGYT

V: TRBV4-2
J: TRBJ1-4
CDR3: ASSQVGTRNEKLF

V: TRBV7-2
J: TRBJ1-1
CDR3: ASSLGFAEAF

V: TRBV6-2/TRBV6-3
J: TRBJ2-1
CDR3: ASSSAPNRDEQF

V: TRBV28
J: TRBJ2-7
CDR3: ARTNYRDTINPAYEQY

V: TRBV5-6
J: TRBJ2-4
CDR3: ASSWGLANGNIQY

V: TRBV5-1
J: TRBJ2-1
CDR3: ASSLMTGGNEQF

V: TRBV7-2
J: TRBJ2-3
CDR3: ASSQGQGGADTQY

V: TRBV6-2/TRBV6-3
J: TRBJ1-5
CDR3: ASSYGAGSTHQPQH

V: TRBV6-6
J: TRBJ2-5
CDR3: ASSLRDRASREQY

V: TRBV20-1
J: TRBJ1-1
CDR3: SAPSRAGLGTF

V: TRBV6-1
J: TRBJ2-1
CDR3: ASSVVGVQTNEQF

V: TRBV7-8
J: TRBJ1-2
CDR3: ASSLKGHDGYT

V: TRBV20-1
J: NA
CDR3: SARTSGNSEQY

V: TRBV7-9
J: TRBJ1-2
CDR3: ASSLVGGHGYT

V: TRBV20-1
J: TRBJ2-1
CDR3: SVQKGMGEQF

V: TRBV6-6
J: TRBJ2-7
CDR3: ASSGLDDAGEQY

V: TRBV6-6
J: TRBJ2-1
CDR3: ASSYSGARGVYNEQF

V: TRBV6-2/TRBV6-3
J: TRBJ2-3
CDR3: ASSYSEWGPSTDTQY

V: TRBV28
J: TRBJ2-1
CDR3: ASRPSGGGLREQF

V: TRBV7-2
J: TRBJ2-6
CDR3: ASSPVSSGANVLT

V: TRBV29-1
J: TRBJ2-5
CDR3: SVGSGGTQETQY

V: TRBV7-6
J: TRBJ2-1
CDR3: ASSLALRAAKKHNEQF

V: TRBV12-3/TRBV12-4
J: TRBJ2-6
CDR3: ASSPRGANVLT

V: TRBV24-1
J: TRBJ1-5
CDR3: ATSDSPGSGDQPQH

V: TRBV7-2
J: TRBJ2-5
CDR3: ASSLLAEETQY

V: TRBV24-1
J: TRBJ1-2
CDR3: ATSDLGGHGYT

V: TRBV7-3
J: TRBJ2-5
CDR3: ASSFAGQGYNEQY

V: TRBV6-5
J: TRBJ2-1
CDR3: ASSLRGGRAEQF

V: TRBV20-1
J: TRBJ2-3
CDR3: SARVWDSTDTQY

V: TRBV27
J: TRBJ2-1
CDR3: ASSLRPRTSGGSGEQF

V: TRBV7-2
J: TRBJ2-1
CDR3: ASSHRGARGNEQF

V: TRBV10-3
J: TRBJ1-1
CDR3: AIGGTGADTEAF

V: TRBV29-1
J: TRBJ2-3
CDR3: SSRQGGYRDTQY

V: TRBV7-2
J: TRBJ1-4
CDR3: ASSRQGRGNEKLF

V: TRBV4-3
J: TRBJ1-2
CDR3: ASSQARTADGYA

V: TRBV12-3/TRBV12-4
J: NA
CDR3: ASSLDPGRTYEQY